The next 25 T cell receptor beta chains were all read from a single sample in a study of blood T cell repertoires in COVID-19. TCRdb's table, derived via immunoSEQ multiplex PCR, lists solely in-frame clones and lacks some. The data show 80,000 or so clones, around 90% seen once. Sequencing was performed on peripheral blood. These receptors all stem from a man in his fifties or sixties with acute or convalescent COVID-19.

The chain carries TRBV7-9 and TRBJ2-5; 11 nucleotides agree with TRBD2. The CDR3 loop spans 14 amino acids. Trimming at V came to 5 bases and at J to 5 bases, leaving 4 bases not matched to a gene. Germline lookup yields CDR1 SEHNR and CDR2 FQNEAQ (reference sequence). CDR3 sequence reads: CASSVLAGAETQYF. Written as DNA, the CDR3 is TGTGCCAGCAGCGTACTAGCGGGGGCTGAGACCCAGTACTTC.

This clone has a single count. The chain recombines TRBV2 with TRBJ2-3, with 11 positions matching TRBD2. Germline trimming cut 4 bases from V and 0 bases from J; bases unmatched to any gene: 6. Germline V gene lookup returns CDR1 SNHLY and CDR2 FYNNEI. The CDR3 covers 17 residues. CDR3 region: CASSAGLAGPSTDTQYF. For the CDR3, the DNA is TGTGCCAGCAGTGCTGGACTAGCGGGCCCTAGCACAGATACGCAGTATTTT.

V and J are TRBV2 and TRBJ2-7; D is ambiguous. Looked up from germline, CDR1 is SNHLY and CDR2 is FYNNEI. The CDR3 sequence is 12 residues long. Between the trimmed V and J ends, which lost 0 bases and 4 bases, there was a span of 4 bases. The CDR3 bases are TGTGCCAGCAGTGAAGCGCTATACGAGCAGTACTTC. Encoded protein: CASSEALYEQYF.

The chain couples TRBV6-5 to TRBJ1-6; D unresolved. CDR3 size: 12 residues. Germline-derived CDR1 and CDR2 are MNHEY and SVGAGI. The V gene lost 8 bases and the J gene lost 9 bases, with 11 bases spanning the gap. CDR3 amino acids: CASSSTVSPLHF. CDR3 nucleotide sequence: TGTGCCAGCTCTAGCACGGTTTCACCCCTCCACTTT.

The V and J genes are TRBV3-1 (or the pseudogene TRBV3-2) and TRBJ1-1; D is possibly TRBD1 (5 bases). V dropped 1 base and J dropped 7 bases, with 16 bases sitting between them. The germline CDR1 and CDR2 sequences are LGHDT and YNNKEL (reference sequence). The CDR3 is 15 residues long. The CDR3 protein is CASSQGRGGFSEAFF. DNA of the CDR3: TGTGCCAGCAGCCAAGGACGGGGGGGTTTTAGTGAAGCTTTCTTT.

The V gene is TRBV4-1, the J gene TRBJ1-4; D is unresolved. Germline V lookup: CDR1 MGHRA, CDR2 YSYEKL. Between the trimmed V and J ends, which lost 6 bases and 0 bases, there was a span of 14 bases. This CDR3 spans 16 amino acids. The CDR3 nucleotides read TGCGCCAGCAGGAGTATCGGGAGAGCAACTAATGAAAAACTGTTTTTT. Translation gives CASRSIGRATNEKLFF.

This sequence joins TRBV5-1 and TRBJ2-3; D is possibly TRBD2 (6 bases). The CDR3 extends over 16 amino acids. Trimming stripped 4 bases from V and 0 bases from J, with 15 bases between. Germline loops: CDR1 SGHRS, CDR2 YFSETQ. The DNA for the CDR3 is TGCGCCAGCAGCCCGTTAGCGGCCGCTAGCACAGATACGCAGTATTTT. Its protein is CASSPLAAASTDTQYF.

The rearrangement links TRBV7-9 to TRBJ1-6; D might be TRBD1 (5 bases). This CDR3 is 17 amino acids long. V dropped 5 bases and J dropped 2 bases, with 16 bases sitting between them. Germline V lookup: CDR1 SEHNR, CDR2 FQNEAQ (reference sequence). CDR3 residues: CASSARQLGPYNSPLHF. The CDR3 nucleotides read TGTGCCAGCAGCGCAAGACAGCTAGGCCCCTATAATTCACCCCTCCACTTT.

V usage is TRBV24-1 and J usage is TRBJ2-3; the match to TRBD1 covers 8 bases. Germline assignment: CDR1 KGHDR and CDR2 SFDVKD. The trim removed 7 bases at V and 1 base at J, leaving 0 bases unmatched. This CDR3 region has 13 residues. The CDR3 sequence is CATRDRGTDTQYF. The DNA for the CDR3 is TGTGCCACCAGGGACAGGGGCACAGATACGCAGTATTTT.

This clone was recorded a few times. In the same sample, other DNA sequences code for this CDR3. The CDR3 coding sequence is TGTGCCAGCAGTGAAGCGCTGGGAGGACGCAATCAGCCCCAGCATTTT. Its protein is CASSEALGGRNQPQHF. V is TRBV6-1 and J is TRBJ1-5, with D unclear. Trimming took 0 bases from V and 2 from J, leaving 11 bases between them. This CDR3 has 16 amino acids. CDR1 and CDR2 from the germline V gene are MNHNS and SASEGT.

The chain combines TRBV19 with TRBJ1-2; 9 bases agree with TRBD1. Germline CDR1 reads LNHDA; CDR2 reads SQIVND (reference sequence). The CDR3 is 16 residues long. Germline trimming cut 7 bases from V and 5 bases from J; bases unmatched to any gene: 14. CDR3 coding DNA: TGTGCCAGTACTTCGACCTGGGACAGGGTTTCGTATGGCTACACCTTC. As protein: CASTSTWDRVSYGYTF.

The chain's CDR3 is CATSGLDRTYGYTF. CDR3 DNA: TGTGCCACCAGTGGCCTGGACAGGACGTATGGCTACACCTTC. The rearrangement uses TRBV24-1 and TRBJ1-2; TRBD1 matches at 7 bases. V was pared by 5 bases and J by 5 bases, with 7 bases of the junction left unmatched. Germline V gene lookup returns CDR1 KGHDR and CDR2 SFDVKD. The CDR3 length is 14 residues.

The V and J genes are TRBV29-1 and TRBJ2-1; D ambiguous. The CDR3 sequence is 12 residues long. Germline loops: CDR1 SQVTM, CDR2 ANQGSEA. The V and J ends lost 0 bases and 8 bases respectively, with 8 bases between them. CDR3 region: CSVEDRVDEQFF. For the CDR3, the DNA is TGCAGCGTTGAAGATCGAGTCGATGAGCAGTTCTTC.

V usage is TRBV29-1 and J usage is TRBJ2-3; 7 positions agree with TRBD2. This CDR3 contains 14 residues. V was pared by 2 bases and J by 2 bases, with 4 bases of the junction left unmatched. Per the germline V gene, CDR1 is SQVTM and CDR2 is ANQGSEA. CDR3 amino acids: CSVESGENTDTQYF. The CDR3 nucleotides read TGCAGCGTTGAAAGCGGGGAGAACACAGATACGCAGTATTTT.

This clone has just a few counts. V is TRBV18 and J is TRBJ2-7; TRBD1 is a possible D gene (5 bases). V was cut by 4 bases and J by 3 bases, with 10 bases left in between. Germline CDR1 reads KGHSH; CDR2 reads LQKENI. The CDR3 loop spans 13 amino acids. This CDR3 reads CASSRDSLYEQYV. In DNA, the CDR3 is TGTGCCAGCTCACGAGACAGCCTCTACGAGCAGTACGTC.

This clone has just one count. This chain uses TRBV30 with TRBJ1-6; a weak D match, TRBD1 (6 bases). Trimming pared 1 base from V and 7 bases from J, leaving 11 bases between. The CDR3 extends over 14 amino acids. The germline CDR1 and CDR2 sequences are GTSNPN and SVGIG (reference sequence). CDR3 amino acids: CAWSDSQGNSPLHF. DNA of the CDR3: TGTGCCTGGAGTGACTCACAGGGCAATTCACCCCTCCACTTT.

This clone was counted between two and nine times. The chain couples TRBV5-1 to TRBJ2-7; possibly TRBD2 for D (5 bases). Germline CDR1 reads SGHRS; CDR2 reads YFSETQ. This CDR3 has 14 amino acids. V shed 0 bases and J shed 5 bases, with 12 bases lying between them. The CDR3 DNA reads TGCGCCAGCAGCTTGGCCAAGGTGCGGGACGAGCAGTACGTC. Translation gives CASSLAKVRDEQYV.

The chain recombines TRBV29-1 with TRBJ2-2; TRBD1 matches at 12 bases. V gave up 0 bases and J gave up 5 bases; unmatched junction bases: 4. This CDR3 region has 16 residues. Germline lookup yields CDR1 SQVTM and CDR2 ANQGSEA. The CDR3 DNA reads as TGCAGCGTTGAAGATCGGGACAGGGGGCGAACCGGGGAGCTGTTTTTT. Amino acid sequence: CSVEDRDRGRTGELFF.

The rearrangement links TRBV6-1 to TRBJ1-5; D is unclear. The CDR3 sequence is 13 residues long. Looked up from germline, CDR1 is MNHNS and CDR2 is SASEGT. V lost 3 bases and J 5 bases, leaving 8 bases between the germline ends. For the CDR3, the DNA is TGTGCCAGCAGTGATGTGGGAGATCAGCCCCAGCATTTT. Residues: CASSDVGDQPQHF.

V and J are TRBV7-8 and TRBJ1-2; 7 nucleotides align to TRBD1. The CDR3 loop spans 15 amino acids. The V segment lost 4 bases and the J segment 4 bases; nucleotides outside the gene matches: 9. Germline V gene lookup returns CDR1 SGHVS and CDR2 FQNEAQ. The CDR3 bases are TGTGCCAGCAGCTCACAGGGGATTCGGGGCTATGGCTACACCTTC. Its translation is CASSSQGIRGYGYTF.

The chain has TRBV11-2 and TRBJ2-1; 9 bases line up with TRBD1. The CDR3 is 18 residues long. CDR1 and CDR2 from the germline V gene are SGHAT and FQNNGV. V shed 5 bases and J 8 bases; nucleotides not matched to a gene: 19. CDR3 protein: CASSRRYAGTGFNDEQFF. The DNA of the CDR3 is TGTGCCAGCAGCAGAAGATACGCCGGGACAGGGTTTAACGATGAGCAGTTCTTC.

The chain uses TRBV4-1 and TRBJ2-1; TRBD1 might be the D (5 bases). The CDR3 contains 14 residues. The V and J ends lost 6 bases and 8 bases respectively, with 17 bases between them. CDR1 and CDR2 (germline): MGHRA, YSYEKL. In DNA form, the CDR3 reads TGCGCCAGCAGGGGATTGGGGCTTATCCATGAGCAGTTCTTC. This sequence encodes CASRGLGLIHEQFF.

CDR3 loop: CASSQEGNVWQGGQPQHF. In nucleotides, the CDR3 is TGCGCCAGCAGCCAAGAAGGGAATGTATGGCAGGGCGGACAGCCCCAGCATTTT. The chain employs TRBV4-1 and TRBJ1-5; D might be TRBD1 (5 bases). The CDR3 covers 18 residues. With 0 bases removed from V and 7 bases from J, the gap between germline ends came to 22 bases. Germline lookup yields CDR1 MGHRA and CDR2 YSYEKL.

The rearrangement uses TRBV7-3 and TRBJ1-1; TRBD1 agrees at 10 bases. CDR3 length equals 14 residues. V was clipped by 4 bases and J by 6 bases; unmatched bases: 5. Germline V CDR1 and CDR2: SGHTA, FQGTGA. The CDR3 DNA is TGTGCCAGCAGCTGGGACAGGGGAAGCCCTGAAGCTTTCTTT. Protein sequence: CASSWDRGSPEAFF.

The V call is TRBV28, the J call TRBJ1-2; no reliable D call. Per the germline V gene, CDR1 is MDHEN and CDR2 is SYDVKM. The V end lost 3 bases, the J end lost 2 bases, and 13 bases lay between the germline ends. The CDR3 is 15 residues long. CDR3 protein: CASSFFDGLNYGYTF. The CDR3 nucleotides read TGTGCCAGCAGTTTCTTCGACGGACTGAACTATGGCTACACCTTC.